The rows below give T cell receptor beta chains drawn from one sample of a study of T cell responses to AZD1222 COVID-19 vaccine. This table comes from immunoSEQ multiplex PCR, and its TCRdb copy is limited to in-frame clones, with some not included. This sample yields some 200,000 clones, of which approximately 91% are seen a single time; over 0.85% belongs to the top ten. Material: peripheral blood, obtained on day 0 of AZD1222 vaccination. These receptors all come from an adult in good health. CDR3s include the opening cysteine and the closing phenylalanine or tryptophan. A D gene is named only where the DNA matches it firmly. Clone sizes are given selectively: once, few, many, or a class where the clone is expanded.

j_gene	abundance	d_gene	v_gene	CDR3aa	CDR3nt
TRBJ1-1	-	TRBD1	TRBV27	CASSPGDSYTEAFF	TGTGCCAGCTCTCCCGGGGACAGCTACACTGAAGCTTTCTTT
TRBJ1-2	-	TRBD1	TRBV5-4	CASSRRTGTDVGYTF	TGTGCCAGCAGCAGAAGGACAGGGACGGACGTAGGCTACACCTTC
TRBJ1-4	-	TRBD1	TRBV11-2	CASSLGAGDRRLFF	TGTGCCAGCAGCTTAGGGGCGGGGGACAGGCGACTGTTTTTT
TRBJ2-2	-	TRBD2	TRBV14	CASSQAGGITGELFF	TGTGCCAGCAGCCAAGCGGGGGGTATCACCGGGGAGCTGTTTTTT
TRBJ1-4	-	-	TRBV6-5	CASRLNEKLFF	TGTGCCAGCAGGCTGAATGAAAAGCTGTTTTTT
TRBJ2-1	-	-	TRBV2	CASSASPYRGREQFF	TGTGCCAGCAGTGCTAGCCCATATAGAGGACGTGAGCAGTTCTTC
TRBJ2-1	-	-	TRBV3-1/TRBV3-2	CASSQGNIPANEQFF	TGTGCCAGCAGCCAAGGAAACATACCAGCTAATGAGCAGTTCTTC
TRBJ1-4	-	-	TRBV7-9	CASSREEDSKEKLFF	TGTGCCAGCAGCCGAGAGGAGGACAGTAAGGAAAAACTGTTTTTT
TRBJ2-3	-	TRBD2	TRBV3-1/TRBV3-2	CASSQWTSGTYTDTQYF	TGTGCCAGCAGCCAGTGGACTAGCGGGACCTACACAGATACGCAGTATTTT
TRBJ2-1	-	-	TRBV4-3	CASSQDPRISYNEQFF	TGCGCCAGCAGCCAAGATCCCCGGATCTCCTACAATGAGCAGTTCTTC
TRBJ2-1	-	TRBD2	TRBV19	CASSMGRARDEQFF	TGTGCCAGTAGTATGGGGAGGGCGAGGGATGAGCAGTTCTTC
TRBJ2-6	-	-	TRBV11-1	CASSPDSLGANVLTF	TGTGCCAGCAGCCCTGACAGTCTTGGGGCCAACGTCCTGACTTTC
TRBJ1-5	-	-	TRBV7-2	CASSFTGTAKNQPQHF	TGTGCCAGCAGCTTTACCGGGACTGCAAAAAATCAGCCCCAGCATTTT
TRBJ2-7	-	-	TRBV5-1	CASSLAGGADVRYF	TGCGCCAGCAGCTTGGCGGGGGGCGCGGATGTTCGGTACTTC
TRBJ2-7	-	TRBD2	TRBV6-5	CASSLWTSGTYEQYF	TGTGCCAGCAGTTTATGGACTAGCGGTACCTACGAGCAGTACTTC
TRBJ2-7	-	TRBD2	TRBV6-5	CASRGGLADYYEQYF	TGTGCCAGCAGGGGTGGGCTAGCGGATTATTACGAGCAGTACTTC
TRBJ1-5	-	-	TRBV28	CASSSPPQPQHF	TGTGCCAGCAGTTCCCCCCCGCAGCCCCAGCATTTT
TRBJ2-7	few	TRBD2	TRBV7-8	CASSSRLAGAYEQYF	TGTGCCAGCAGCTCGCGACTAGCGGGGGCCTACGAGCAGTACTTC
TRBJ1-6	-	-	TRBV7-3	CASSPTNNSPLHF	TGTGCCAGCAGTCCCACTAATAATTCACCCCTCCACTTT
TRBJ2-1	-	-	TRBV11-2	CASSHGTVYNEQFF	TGTGCCAGCAGCCATGGGACTGTATACAATGAGCAGTTCTTC
TRBJ2-3	-	TRBD2	TRBV10-3	CAIRALAGFGSTDTQYF	TGTGCCATCAGGGCTCTAGCGGGATTCGGGAGCACAGATACGCAGTATTTT
TRBJ2-7	-	TRBD2	TRBV4-1	CASRKTSGGSYEQYF	TGCGCCAGCAGGAAAACTAGCGGGGGATCCTACGAGCAGTACTTC
TRBJ2-1	-	-	TRBV7-2	CASSLFGGRYNEQFF	TGTGCCAGCAGCTTATTCGGGGGGCGATACAATGAGCAGTTCTTC
TRBJ2-7	few	TRBD1	TRBV9	CASSVGPGQGISDEQYF	TGTGCCAGCAGCGTAGGCCCGGGACAGGGAATATCGGACGAGCAGTACTTC
TRBJ2-1	-	-	TRBV13	CASSLALSSNEQFF	TGTGCCAGCAGCTTAGCCCTTTCGAGCAATGAGCAGTTCTTC
TRBJ1-2	-	-	TRBV10-3	CAISLGGQDGYTF	TGTGCCATCAGCCTGGGAGGGCAGGATGGCTACACCTTC
TRBJ2-7	-	TRBD1	TRBV28	CASSPPQGAYEQYF	TGTGCCAGCAGTCCCCCTCAGGGGGCCTACGAGCAGTACTTC
TRBJ2-7	-	TRBD2	TRBV29-1	CSVEASGSYEQYF	TGCAGCGTTGAAGCTAGCGGGTCCTACGAGCAGTACTTC
TRBJ1-1	-	-	TRBV7-9	CASSLGGIEAFF	TGTGCCAGCAGCTTGGGAGGAATTGAAGCTTTCTTT
TRBJ2-5	-	TRBD2	TRBV12-3/TRBV12-4	CASSNLAEETQYF	TGTGCCAGCAGCAATCTAGCGGAAGAGACCCAGTACTTC
TRBJ2-7	-	TRBD1	TRBV5-1	CASSSQGVSYEQYF	TGCGCCAGCAGCTCACAGGGGGTATCATACGAGCAGTACTTC
TRBJ2-1	-	TRBD1	TRBV2	CASSAGGAYNEQFF	TGTGCCAGCAGTGCAGGGGGCGCTTACAATGAGCAGTTCTTC
TRBJ1-2	-	-	TRBV19	CASSIGAGDYGYTF	TGTGCCAGTAGTATTGGGGCAGGGGACTATGGCTACACCTTC
TRBJ1-1	-	-	TRBV29-1	CSVETGRNTEAFF	TGCAGCGTCGAAACAGGGCGAAACACTGAAGCTTTCTTT
TRBJ2-7	-	-	TRBV6-6	CASLRTSSITYEQYF	TGTGCCAGCTTACGGACAAGCAGTATAACCTACGAGCAGTACTTC
TRBJ1-5	-	TRBD1	TRBV19	CASRAGTGYQPQHF	TGTGCCAGTAGAGCCGGGACAGGGTATCAGCCCCAGCATTTT
TRBJ2-3	-	-	TRBV24-1	CATSGTDLGPDTQYF	TGTGCCACCAGTGGTACAGATTTGGGGCCAGATACGCAGTATTTT
TRBJ2-7	-	-	TRBV2	CASSANYEQYF	TGTGCCAGCAGTGCAAACTACGAGCAGTACTTC
TRBJ1-2	-	-	TRBV5-6	CASSLISVFDYGYTF	TGTGCCAGCAGCTTGATTTCGGTTTTCGACTATGGCTACACCTTC
TRBJ2-7	-	-	TRBV6-5	CASRPGTINSYEQYF	TGTGCCAGCAGGCCCGGGACCATAAACTCCTACGAGCAGTACTTC
TRBJ2-1	-	TRBD2	TRBV11-1	CASSFGGTTHEQFF	TGTGCCAGCAGCTTCGGTGGGACTACCCATGAGCAGTTCTTC
TRBJ1-6	-	-	TRBV15	CATSRGLARASSHF	TGTGCCACCAGCAGAGGACTGGCGAGGGCCTCGTCCCACTTT
TRBJ1-6	-	TRBD1	TRBV27	CASRTDRASNSPLHF	TGTGCCAGCAGAACTGACAGGGCAAGTAATTCACCCCTCCACTTT
TRBJ2-7	-	TRBD1	TRBV11-2	CASSFGTGSYEQYF	TGTGCCAGCAGCTTCGGGACAGGTTCCTACGAGCAGTACTTC
TRBJ1-1	-	TRBD1	TRBV19	CASRRGPEAFF	TGTGCCAGTAGAAGGGGGCCTGAAGCTTTCTTT
TRBJ1-5	-	-	TRBV20-1	CSASPPLGDREVGNQPQHF	TGCAGTGCTAGTCCGCCGTTGGGTGATAGGGAGGTTGGGAATCAGCCCCAGCATTTT
TRBJ2-7	-	-	TRBV28	CASSFHEQYF	TGTGCCAGCAGTTTTCACGAGCAGTACTTC
TRBJ2-3	-	TRBD1	TRBV19	CASSPGQGSTDTQYF	TGTGCCAGTTCCCCGGGACAGGGGAGCACAGATACGCAGTATTTT
TRBJ1-5	few	-	TRBV27	CASSSYEYSNQPQHF	TGTGCCAGCAGTTCCTATGAATATAGCAATCAGCCCCAGCATTTT
TRBJ1-5	-	-	TRBV5-1	CASSQQLRGYQPQHF	TGCGCCAGCAGCCAGCAACTCAGGGGTTATCAGCCCCAGCATTTT
TRBJ2-2	once	-	TRBV24-1	CATSDLTNTGELFF	TGTGCCACCAGTGATTTAACGAACACCGGGGAGCTGTTTTTT
TRBJ2-7	-	TRBD2	TRBV28	CASSPYIREAGYEQYF	TGTGCCAGCAGCCCCTATATTCGGGAGGCTGGCTACGAGCAGTACTTC
TRBJ2-7	-	-	TRBV12-3/TRBV12-4	CASSDTLSYEQYF	TGTGCCAGCAGTGACACACTATCCTACGAGCAGTACTTC
TRBJ2-5	-	TRBD2	TRBV7-9	CASSSSLAGQETQYF	TGTGCCAGCAGCTCCAGTCTAGCGGGACAAGAGACCCAGTACTTC
TRBJ2-5	-	-	TRBV10-2	CASSELSGWGQETQYF	TGCGCCAGCAGTGAATTGAGCGGATGGGGCCAAGAGACCCAGTACTTC
TRBJ2-3	-	-	TRBV5-5	CASSLLLGTDTQYF	TGTGCCAGCAGCTTGCTATTGGGCACAGATACGCAGTATTTT
TRBJ2-5	-	-	TRBV18	CASSRQQETQYF	TGTGCCAGCTCACGACAGCAAGAGACCCAGTACTTC